This T cell receptor (beta chain) was found in a study of T cell responses to AZD1222 COVID-19 vaccine. Germline values: CDR1 LNHDA, CDR2 SQIVND (reference sequence). The CDR3 runs to 13 residues. V lost 5 bases to trimming and J lost 0 bases, with 5 bases between them. The repertoire was sequenced with immunoSEQ multiplex PCR; TCRdb's copy has only in-frame clones and lacks some. The repertoire has over 150,000 clones, 90% of them found once; the top ten carry under 7.5%. Sequencing used peripheral blood, obtained on day 0 of AZD1222 vaccination. The receptor comes from an adult in good health. V is TRBV19 and J is TRBJ1-3; D is unresolved. The CDR3 spells CASSLASGNTIYF. In DNA, the CDR3 is TGTGCCAGTAGTTTGGCCTCTGGAAACACCATATATTTT.